Sequencing of this TCR beta chain was carried out in a study of shared clonotypes between healthy human individuals. Concerning this clone itself: Its target is not known.

Clones were read by immunoSEQ multiplex PCR, and TCRdb kept only the in-frame ones, dropping some. The table includes roughly 1,800,000 clones, about 94% detected once. CD45RO-negative, CCR7-positively selected cells formed the naive CD8 fraction, excluding terminally differentiated effector memory CD45RA+ cells. Healthy adults negative for HIV, lacking recent acute infections or vaccinations, served as donors. V dropped 4 bases and J dropped 1 base, with 5 bases sitting between them. The length of the CDR3 is 13 residues. Germline V gene data show CDR1 as SGHDT and CDR2 as YYEEEE. Notes on the study in general: Donor clonotype sharing was expected to depend on sequencing depth. Memory subsets generally showed lower estimated richness than naive subsets.

The chain has TRBV5-6 and TRBJ2-2; D is uncertain. The sample comprised naive CD8+ T cells sorted from blood. The TCR originated in a man between 18 and 35 years old in good health. The CDR3 reads CASSRVNTGELFF. The CDR3 DNA sequence: TGTGCCAGCAGCAGGGTGAACACCGGGGAGCTGTTTTTT. Complete variable domain (other parts from reference TRBV5-6 and TRBJ2-2): DAGVTQSPTHLIKTRGQQVTLRCSPKSGHDTVSWYQQALGQGPQFIFQYYEEEERQRGNFPDRFSGHQFPNYSSELNVNALLLGDSALYLCASSRVNTGELFFGEGSRLTVL.